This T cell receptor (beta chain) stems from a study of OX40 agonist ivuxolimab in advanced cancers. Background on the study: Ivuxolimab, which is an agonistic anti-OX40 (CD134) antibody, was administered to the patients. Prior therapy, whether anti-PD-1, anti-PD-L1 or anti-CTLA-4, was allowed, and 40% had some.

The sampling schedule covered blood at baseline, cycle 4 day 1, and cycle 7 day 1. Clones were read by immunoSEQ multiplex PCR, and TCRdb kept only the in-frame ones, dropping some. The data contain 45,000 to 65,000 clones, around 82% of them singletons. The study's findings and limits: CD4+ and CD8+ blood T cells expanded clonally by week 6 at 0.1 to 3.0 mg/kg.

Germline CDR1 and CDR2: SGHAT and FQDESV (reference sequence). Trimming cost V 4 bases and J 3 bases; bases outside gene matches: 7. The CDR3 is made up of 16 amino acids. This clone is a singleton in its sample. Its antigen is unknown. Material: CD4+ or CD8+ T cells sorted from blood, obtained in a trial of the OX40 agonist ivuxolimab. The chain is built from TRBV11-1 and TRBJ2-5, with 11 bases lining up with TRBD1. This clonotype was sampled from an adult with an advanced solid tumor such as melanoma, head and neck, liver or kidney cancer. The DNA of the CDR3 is TGTGCCAGCAGCTACGGACAGGGGGCGGGAGAAGAGACCCAGTACTTC. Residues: CASSYGQGAGEETQYF.